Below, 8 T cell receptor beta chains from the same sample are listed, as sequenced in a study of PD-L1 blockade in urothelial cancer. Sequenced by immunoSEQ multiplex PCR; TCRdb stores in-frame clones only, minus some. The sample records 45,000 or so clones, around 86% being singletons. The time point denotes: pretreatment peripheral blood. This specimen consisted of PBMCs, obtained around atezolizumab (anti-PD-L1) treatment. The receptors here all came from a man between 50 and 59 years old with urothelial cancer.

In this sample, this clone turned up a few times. CDR3 DNA sequence: TGTGCCACCAGCAGAGATTTGGGGACAGGCACAGATACGCAGTATTTT. Residues: CATSRDLGTGTDTQYF. V gene TRBV15 combines with J gene TRBJ2-3; 7 bases align to TRBD1. CDR3 size: 16 residues. With V trimmed by 0 bases and J by 1 base, 4 bases remained unmatched. Germline CDR1 reads LNHNV; CDR2 reads YYDKDF (reference sequence).

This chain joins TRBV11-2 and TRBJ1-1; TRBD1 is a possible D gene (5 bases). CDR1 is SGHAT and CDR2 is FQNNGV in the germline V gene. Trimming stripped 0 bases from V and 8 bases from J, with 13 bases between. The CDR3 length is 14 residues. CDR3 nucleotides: TGTGCCAGCAGCTTAGACGGAGGGGCAGCCGAAGCTTTCTTT. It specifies CASSLDGGAAEAFF.

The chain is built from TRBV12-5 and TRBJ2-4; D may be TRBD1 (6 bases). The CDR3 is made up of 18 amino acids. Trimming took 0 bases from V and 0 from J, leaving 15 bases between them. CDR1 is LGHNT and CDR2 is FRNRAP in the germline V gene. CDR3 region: CASGLVQGVLLAKNIQYF. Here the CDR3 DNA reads TGTGCTAGTGGTTTGGTACAGGGCGTTCTTCTAGCCAAAAACATTCAGTACTTC.

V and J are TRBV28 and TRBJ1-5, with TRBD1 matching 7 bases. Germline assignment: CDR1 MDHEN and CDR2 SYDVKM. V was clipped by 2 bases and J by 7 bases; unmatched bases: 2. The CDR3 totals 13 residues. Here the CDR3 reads CASSLDRVQPQHF. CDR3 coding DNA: TGTGCCAGCAGTTTAGACAGGGTACAGCCCCAGCATTTT.

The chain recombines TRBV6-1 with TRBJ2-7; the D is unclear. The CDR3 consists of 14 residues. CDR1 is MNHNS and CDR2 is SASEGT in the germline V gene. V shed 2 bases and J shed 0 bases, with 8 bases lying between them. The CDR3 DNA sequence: TGTGCCAGCAGTGAACAGCTTAGCTCCTACGAGCAGTACGTC. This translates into CASSEQLSSYEQYV.

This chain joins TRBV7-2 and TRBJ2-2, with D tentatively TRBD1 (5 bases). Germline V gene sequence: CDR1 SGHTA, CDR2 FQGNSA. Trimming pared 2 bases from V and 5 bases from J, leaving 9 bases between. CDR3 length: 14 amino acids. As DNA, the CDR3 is TGTGCCAGCAGCTTATTTAGGACAACCGGGGAGCTGTTTTTT. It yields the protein CASSLFRTTGELFF.

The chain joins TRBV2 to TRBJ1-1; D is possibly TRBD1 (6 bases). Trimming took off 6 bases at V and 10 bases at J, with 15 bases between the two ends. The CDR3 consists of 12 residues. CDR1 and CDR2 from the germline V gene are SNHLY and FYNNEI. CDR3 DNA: TGTGCCAGCAGAGTGGGGGGGGCTCTAGCTTTCTTT. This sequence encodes CASRVGGALAFF.

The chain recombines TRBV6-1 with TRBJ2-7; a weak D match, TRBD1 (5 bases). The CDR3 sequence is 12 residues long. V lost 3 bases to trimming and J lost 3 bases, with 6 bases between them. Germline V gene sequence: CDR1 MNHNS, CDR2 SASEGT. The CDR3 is CASSDRVYEQYV. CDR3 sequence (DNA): TGTGCCAGCAGTGACAGGGTCTACGAGCAGTACGTC.